This T cell receptor (beta chain) was obtained from a study of Ad26.COV2.S vaccination and SARS-CoV-2 variants. Profiled with immunoSEQ multiplex PCR; TCRdb holds only in-frame clones, not every one. The sample includes 350,000 to 500,000 clones, 90% of them seen just once. Treatment denoted: around 19 received Ad26.COV2.S at low or high dose, single or two shots; several received placebo; per-sample allocation not given. Sample collection was performed on day 63 after the first vaccine or placebo injection. The V and J ends lost 5 bases and 9 bases respectively, with 17 bases between them. CDR3 size: 13 residues. Per germline, CDR1 MGHDK and CDR2 SYGVNS.

The source of this sequence is a person between 18 and 59 years old who received the Ad26.COV2.S COVID-19 vaccine or a placebo. This specimen consisted of peripheral blood, obtained in a trial of Ad26.COV2.S vaccine versus placebo. This chain joins TRBV25-1 and TRBJ2-7; D may correspond to TRBD1 or TRBD2 (7 bases each). The CDR3 reads CASSQTRGEGQYF. The CDR3, as DNA: TGTGCCAGCAGTCAAACCAGGGGGGAGGGGCAGTACTTC.